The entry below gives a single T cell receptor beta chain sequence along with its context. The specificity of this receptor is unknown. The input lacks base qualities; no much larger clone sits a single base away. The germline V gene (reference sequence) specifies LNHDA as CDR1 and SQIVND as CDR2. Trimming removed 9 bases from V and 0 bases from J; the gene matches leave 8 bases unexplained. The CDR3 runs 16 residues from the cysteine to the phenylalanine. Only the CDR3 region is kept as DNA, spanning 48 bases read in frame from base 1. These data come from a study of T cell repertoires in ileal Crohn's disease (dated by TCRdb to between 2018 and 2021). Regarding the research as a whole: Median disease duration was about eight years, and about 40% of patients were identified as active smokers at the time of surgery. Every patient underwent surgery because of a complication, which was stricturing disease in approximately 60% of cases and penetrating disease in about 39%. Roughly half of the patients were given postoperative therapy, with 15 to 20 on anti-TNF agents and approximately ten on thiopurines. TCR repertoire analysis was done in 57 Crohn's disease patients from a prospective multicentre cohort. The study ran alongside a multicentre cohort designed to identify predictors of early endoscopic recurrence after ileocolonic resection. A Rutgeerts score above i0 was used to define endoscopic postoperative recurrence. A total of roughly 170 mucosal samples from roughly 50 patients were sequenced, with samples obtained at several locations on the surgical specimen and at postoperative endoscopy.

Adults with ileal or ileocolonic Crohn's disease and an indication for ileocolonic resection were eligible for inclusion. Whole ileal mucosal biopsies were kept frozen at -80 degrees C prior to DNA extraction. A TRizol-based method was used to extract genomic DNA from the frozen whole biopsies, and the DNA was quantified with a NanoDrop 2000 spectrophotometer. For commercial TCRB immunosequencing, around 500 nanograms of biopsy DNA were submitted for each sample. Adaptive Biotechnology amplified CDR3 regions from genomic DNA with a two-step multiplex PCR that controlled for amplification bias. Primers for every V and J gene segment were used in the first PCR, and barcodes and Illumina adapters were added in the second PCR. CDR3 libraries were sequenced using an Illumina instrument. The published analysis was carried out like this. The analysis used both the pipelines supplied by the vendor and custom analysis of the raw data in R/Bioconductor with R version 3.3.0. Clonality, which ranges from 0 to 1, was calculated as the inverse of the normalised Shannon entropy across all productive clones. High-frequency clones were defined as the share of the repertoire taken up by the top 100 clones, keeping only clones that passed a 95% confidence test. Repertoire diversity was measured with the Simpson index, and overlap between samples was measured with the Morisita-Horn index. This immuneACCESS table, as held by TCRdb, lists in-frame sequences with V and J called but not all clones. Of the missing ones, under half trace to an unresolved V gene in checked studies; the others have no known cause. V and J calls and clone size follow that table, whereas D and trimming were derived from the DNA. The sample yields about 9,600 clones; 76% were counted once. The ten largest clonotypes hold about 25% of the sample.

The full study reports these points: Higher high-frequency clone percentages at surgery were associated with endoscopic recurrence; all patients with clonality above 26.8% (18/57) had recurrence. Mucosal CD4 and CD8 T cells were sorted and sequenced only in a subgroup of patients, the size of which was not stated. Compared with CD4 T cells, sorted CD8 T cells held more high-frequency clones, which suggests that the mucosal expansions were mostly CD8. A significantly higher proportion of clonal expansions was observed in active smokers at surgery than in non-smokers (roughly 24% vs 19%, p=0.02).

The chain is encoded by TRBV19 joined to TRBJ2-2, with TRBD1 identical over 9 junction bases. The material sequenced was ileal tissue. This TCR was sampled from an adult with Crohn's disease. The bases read TGTGCCAGCACAACTCGGGACAGGGCGAACACCGGGGAGCTGTTTTTT. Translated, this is CASTTRDRANTGELFF.